The 10 T cell receptor beta chains presented below share a single source sample, sequenced in a study of blood T cell repertoires in COVID-19. TCRdb's copy holds only in-frame clones and misses some; the assay was immunoSEQ multiplex PCR. In the table there are hundreds of thousands of clones, 90% of which are singletons. Source material: PBMCs or T cells enriched from blood (not recorded which). These receptors came from a man aged 25-45 years who had been exposed to COVID-19.

This clone appeared once. V and J are TRBV7-2 and TRBJ2-5, with D possibly being TRBD1 (5 bases). Germline CDR1 reads SGHTA; CDR2 reads FQGNSA. Between the trimmed V and J ends, which lost 0 bases and 3 bases, there was a span of 11 bases. The CDR3 runs 15 residues. The CDR3 here is CASSLALWGEETQYF. The CDR3 region has the DNA TGTGCCAGCAGCTTAGCGCTTTGGGGCGAAGAGACCCAGTACTTC.

This chain connects TRBV11-3 to TRBJ2-2; TRBD1 matches at 7 bases. CDR1 and CDR2 from the germline V gene are SGHNT and YENEEA. CDR3 size: 14 residues. Losses at the gene ends were 5 bases for V and 6 bases for J; bases not matched to a gene: 6. CDR3 region: CASSAYRGAGELFF. As DNA, the CDR3 is TGTGCCAGCAGCGCGTACAGGGGAGCCGGGGAGCTGTTTTTT.

The V gene is TRBV12-3 or TRBV12-4, the J gene TRBJ1-1, with D hard to call. V was clipped by 5 bases and J by 6 bases, with 10 bases between them. The CDR3 is made up of 12 amino acids. CDR3 in amino acids: CASSPLQAEAFF. CDR3 in DNA: TGTGCCAGCAGTCCCCTGCAGGCTGAAGCTTTCTTT.

The J gene is TRBJ2-7, the V gene TRBV29-1; 13 bases map to TRBD2. This CDR3 is 14 amino acids long. Germline V gene lookup returns CDR1 SQVTM and CDR2 ANQGSEA. Trimming cost V 7 bases and J 3 bases; bases outside gene matches: 6. The chain's CDR3 is CSARTSGGGYEQYF. The CDR3 DNA follows: TGCAGCGCTCGAACTAGCGGGGGGGGCTACGAGCAGTACTTC.

This rearrangement joins TRBV30 to TRBJ1-1; tentative D call: TRBD1 (5 bases). V shed 2 bases and J shed 7 bases, with 17 bases lying between them. Germline V gene lookup returns CDR1 GTSNPN and CDR2 SVGIG (reference sequence). The CDR3 loop spans 14 amino acids. CDR3 DNA: TGTGCCTGGAGTCCGCAGGGATTTCCGGGTGAAGCTTTCTTT. It encodes CAWSPQGFPGEAFF.

The rearrangement joins TRBV19 to TRBJ1-6; D possibly corresponds to TRBD1 (5 bases). Germline loops: CDR1 LNHDA, CDR2 SQIVND (reference sequence). The CDR3 sequence is 15 residues long. V dropped 6 bases and J dropped 1 base, with 10 bases sitting between them. The CDR3: CASRGDLSYNSPLHF. In DNA form, the CDR3 reads TGTGCCAGTAGAGGGGATTTGTCCTATAATTCACCCCTCCACTTT.

This chain uses TRBV6-5 with TRBJ2-7; 10 bases align to TRBD1. Germline values: CDR1 MNHEY, CDR2 SVGAGI. V lost 8 bases and J lost 4; bases outside the gene matches: 8. The length of the CDR3 is 14 residues. The CDR3 sequence: CASRLGQGVYEQYF. CDR3 nucleotide sequence: TGTGCCAGCCGACTCGGACAGGGGGTTTACGAGCAGTACTTC.

The J gene is TRBJ1-5, the V gene TRBV30; D unresolved. V lost 1 base, J lost 3 bases, and 4 bases lay in between. The CDR3 is 12 residues long. CDR1 is GTSNPN and CDR2 is SVGIG in the germline V gene (reference sequence). CDR3 region: CAWSASNQPQHF. The CDR3 DNA reads as TGTGCCTGGAGTGCCTCCAATCAGCCCCAGCATTTT. Full variable domain (outside the CDR3, taken from reference TRBV30 and TRBJ1-5): SQTIHQWPATLVQPVGSPLSLECTVEGTSNPNLYWYRQAAGRGLQLLFYSVGIGQISSEVPQNLSASRPQDRQFILSSKKLLLSDSGFYLCAWSASNQPQHFGDGTRLSIL.

This clone occurred once. The V and J genes are TRBV9 and TRBJ1-2; D is possibly TRBD1 (5 bases). CDR1 is SGDLS and CDR2 is YYNGEE in the germline V gene. The V and J ends lost 3 bases and 0 bases respectively, with 15 bases between them. This CDR3 is built from 16 residues. CDR3 sequence (DNA): TGTGCCAGCAGCGCGGGGGGACTGAGTTCTAACTATGGCTACACCTTC. Its translation: CASSAGGLSSNYGYTF.

The chain employs TRBV5-4 and TRBJ1-2; D gene ambiguous. Between the trimmed V and J ends, which lost 2 bases and 1 base, there was a span of 12 bases. The CDR3 has 15 amino acids. Germline V CDR1 and CDR2: SGHNT, YYREEE (reference sequence). The CDR3 nucleotides are TGTGCCAGCAGCTTTCGTGACACCCATAACTATGGCTACACCTTC. Translating gives CASSFRDTHNYGYTF.